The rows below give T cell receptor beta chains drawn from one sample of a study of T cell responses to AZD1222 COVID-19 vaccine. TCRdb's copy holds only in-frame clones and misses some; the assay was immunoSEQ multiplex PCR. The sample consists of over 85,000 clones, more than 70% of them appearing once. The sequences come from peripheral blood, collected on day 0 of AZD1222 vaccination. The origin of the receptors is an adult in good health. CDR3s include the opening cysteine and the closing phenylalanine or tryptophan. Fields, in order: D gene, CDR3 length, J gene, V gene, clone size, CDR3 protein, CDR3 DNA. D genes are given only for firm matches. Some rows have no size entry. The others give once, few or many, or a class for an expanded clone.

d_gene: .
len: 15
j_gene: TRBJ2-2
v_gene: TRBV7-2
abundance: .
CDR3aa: CASSLDLVSTGELFF
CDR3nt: TGTGCCAGCAGCTTAGACCTCGTAAGCACCGGGGAGCTGTTTTTT

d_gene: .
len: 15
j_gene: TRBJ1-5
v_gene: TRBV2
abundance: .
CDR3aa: CASSLDIRSGQPQHF
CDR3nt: TGTGCCAGCAGTTTGGACATCCGGTCGGGTCAGCCCCAGCATTTT

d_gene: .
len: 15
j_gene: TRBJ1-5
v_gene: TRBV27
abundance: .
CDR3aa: CASRPGELGNQPQHF
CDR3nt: TGTGCCAGCAGGCCCGGGGAGTTGGGCAATCAGCCCCAGCATTTT

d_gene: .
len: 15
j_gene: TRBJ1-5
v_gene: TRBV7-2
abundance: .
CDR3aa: CASSLWIARGKPQHF
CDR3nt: TGTGCCAGCAGCTTATGGATTGCACGGGGCAAGCCCCAGCATTTT

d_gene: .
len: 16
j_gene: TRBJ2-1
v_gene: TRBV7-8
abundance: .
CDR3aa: CASSLISAGPYNEQFF
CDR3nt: TGTGCCAGCAGCTTGATTTCGGCAGGGCCCTACAATGAGCAGTTCTTC

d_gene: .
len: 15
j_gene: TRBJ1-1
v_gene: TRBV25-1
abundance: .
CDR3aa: CASSESGPLNTEAFF
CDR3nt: TGTGCCAGCAGTGAATCAGGACCTTTGAACACTGAAGCTTTCTTT

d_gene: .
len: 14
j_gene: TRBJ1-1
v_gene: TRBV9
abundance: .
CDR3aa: CASSAGGRAGEAFF
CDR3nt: TGTGCCAGCAGCGCCGGAGGGAGGGCAGGTGAAGCTTTCTTT

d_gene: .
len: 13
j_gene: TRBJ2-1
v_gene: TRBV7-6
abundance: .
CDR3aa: CASSLGLVNEQFF
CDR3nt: TGTGCCAGCAGCTTAGGGCTAGTCAATGAGCAGTTCTTC

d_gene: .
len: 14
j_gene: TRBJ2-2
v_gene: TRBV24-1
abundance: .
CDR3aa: CATSDLGYTGELFF
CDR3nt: TGTGCCACCAGTGATTTGGGGTACACCGGGGAGCTGTTTTTT

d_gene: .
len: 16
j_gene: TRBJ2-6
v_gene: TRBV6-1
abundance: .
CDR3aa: CASSGNGYSGANVLTF
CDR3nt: TGTGCCAGCAGTGGGAACGGCTACTCTGGGGCCAACGTCCTGACTTTC

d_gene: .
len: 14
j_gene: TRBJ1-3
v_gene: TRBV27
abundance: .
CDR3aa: CASSLGGSGNTIYF
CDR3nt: TGTGCCAGCAGTTTGGGGGGATCTGGAAACACCATATATTTT

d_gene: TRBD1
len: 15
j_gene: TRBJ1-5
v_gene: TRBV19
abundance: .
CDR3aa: CASSETGPGNQPQHF
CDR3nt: TGTGCCAGTAGTGAGACAGGGCCGGGCAATCAGCCCCAGCATTTT

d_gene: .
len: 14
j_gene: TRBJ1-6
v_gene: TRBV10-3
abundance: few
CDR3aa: CAIAAGPDNSPLHF
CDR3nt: TGTGCCATCGCGGCAGGGCCCGATAATTCACCCCTCCACTTT

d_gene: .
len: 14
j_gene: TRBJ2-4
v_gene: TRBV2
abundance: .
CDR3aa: CASGAGNAKNIQYF
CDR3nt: TGTGCCAGCGGGGCCGGGAACGCCAAAAACATTCAGTACTTC

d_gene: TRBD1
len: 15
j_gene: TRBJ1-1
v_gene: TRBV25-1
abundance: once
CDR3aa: CASSPGTGGGTEAFF
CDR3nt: TGTGCCAGCAGTCCCGGGACAGGGGGCGGCACTGAAGCTTTCTTT

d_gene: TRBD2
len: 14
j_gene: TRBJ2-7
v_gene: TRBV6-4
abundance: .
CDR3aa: CASSRLAGDYEQYF
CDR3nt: TGTGCCAGCAGCCGACTAGCGGGAGACTACGAGCAGTACTTC

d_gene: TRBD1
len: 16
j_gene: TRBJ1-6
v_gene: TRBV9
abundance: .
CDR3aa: CASSVHSDRDYSPLHF
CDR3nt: TGTGCCAGCAGCGTGCATTCCGACAGGGACTATTCACCCCTCCACTTT

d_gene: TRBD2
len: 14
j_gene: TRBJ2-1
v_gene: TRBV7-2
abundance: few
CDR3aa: CASSLAPGTTKQFF
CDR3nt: TGTGCCAGCAGCTTAGCCCCCGGGACTACGAAGCAGTTCTTC

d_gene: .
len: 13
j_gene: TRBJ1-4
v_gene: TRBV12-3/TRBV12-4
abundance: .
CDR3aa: CASSPYKVEKLFF
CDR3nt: TGTGCCAGCAGTCCCTACAAGGTGGAAAAACTGTTTTTT

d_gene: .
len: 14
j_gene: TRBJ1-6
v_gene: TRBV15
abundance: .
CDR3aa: CATSITTGNSPLHF
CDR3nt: TGTGCCACCAGCATTACGACTGGGAATTCACCCCTCCACTTT

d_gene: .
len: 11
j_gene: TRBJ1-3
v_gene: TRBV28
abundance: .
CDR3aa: CASSFMNTIYF
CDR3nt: TGTGCCAGCAGTTTTATGAACACCATATATTTT

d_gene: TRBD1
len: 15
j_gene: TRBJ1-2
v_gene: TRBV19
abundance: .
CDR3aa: CASSSPDRGAYGYTF
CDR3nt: TGTGCCAGTAGTTCCCCGGACAGGGGAGCCTATGGCTACACCTTC

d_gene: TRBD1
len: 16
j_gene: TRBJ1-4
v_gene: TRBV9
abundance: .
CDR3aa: CASSAQGPGQREKLFF
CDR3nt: TGTGCCAGCAGCGCCCAAGGACCGGGACAGCGTGAAAAACTGTTTTTT

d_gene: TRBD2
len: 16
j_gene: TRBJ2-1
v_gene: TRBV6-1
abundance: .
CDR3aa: CASSEAVAGGFNEQFF
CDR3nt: TGTGCCAGCAGTGAAGCCGTAGCGGGAGGTTTCAATGAGCAGTTCTTC

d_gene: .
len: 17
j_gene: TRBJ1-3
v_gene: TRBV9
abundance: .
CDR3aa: CASSVGGSRSSGNTIYF
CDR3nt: TGTGCCAGCAGCGTAGGTGGCAGCAGAAGCTCTGGAAACACCATATATTTT

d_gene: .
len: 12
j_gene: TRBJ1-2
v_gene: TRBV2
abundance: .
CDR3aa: CAGLPQRGGYTF
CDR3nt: TGTGCCGGGTTACCCCAGCGCGGCGGCTACACCTTC

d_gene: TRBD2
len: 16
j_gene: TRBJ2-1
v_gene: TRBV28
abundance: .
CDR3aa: CASSLGTSGRVTEQFF
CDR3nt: TGTGCCAGCAGTTTGGGGACTAGCGGGAGGGTTACCGAGCAGTTCTTC

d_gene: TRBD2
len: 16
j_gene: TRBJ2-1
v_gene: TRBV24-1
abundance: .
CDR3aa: CATSDPGNPPGGEQFF
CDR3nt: TGTGCCACCAGTGATCCCGGGAACCCGCCGGGAGGTGAGCAGTTCTTC

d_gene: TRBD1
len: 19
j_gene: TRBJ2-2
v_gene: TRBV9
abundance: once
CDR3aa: CASSVGPGQVIPNTGELFF
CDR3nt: TGTGCCAGCAGCGTGGGGCCGGGACAGGTGATCCCGAACACCGGGGAGCTGTTTTTT

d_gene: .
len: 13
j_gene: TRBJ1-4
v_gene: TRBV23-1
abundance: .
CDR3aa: CASLLRDRFLTFF
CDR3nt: TGCGCCAGCTTACTCCGGGACCGGTTTCTGACGTTTTTT

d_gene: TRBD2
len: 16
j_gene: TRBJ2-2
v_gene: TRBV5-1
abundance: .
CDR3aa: CASSLESGVNTGELFF
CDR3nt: TGCGCCAGCAGCTTGGAAAGCGGGGTGAACACCGGGGAGCTGTTTTTT

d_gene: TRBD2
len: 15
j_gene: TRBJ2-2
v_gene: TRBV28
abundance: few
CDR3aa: CASSLLAGVNGELFF
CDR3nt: TGTGCCAGCAGTTTACTAGCGGGAGTGAACGGGGAGCTGTTTTTT

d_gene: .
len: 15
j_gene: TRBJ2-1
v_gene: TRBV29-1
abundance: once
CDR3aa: CSVARGTSSYNEQFF
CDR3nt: TGCAGCGTCGCGCGCGGGACCTCATCCTACAATGAGCAGTTCTTC

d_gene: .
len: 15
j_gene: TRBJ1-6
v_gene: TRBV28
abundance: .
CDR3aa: CASSKPGQGPSPLHF
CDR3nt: TGTGCCAGCAGTAAGCCGGGACAAGGACCATCACCCCTCCACTTT

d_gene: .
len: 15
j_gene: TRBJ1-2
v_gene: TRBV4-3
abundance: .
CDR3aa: CASSQEVGVQGGYTF
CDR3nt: TGCGCCAGCAGCCAAGAGGTTGGGGTCCAAGGAGGCTACACCTTC

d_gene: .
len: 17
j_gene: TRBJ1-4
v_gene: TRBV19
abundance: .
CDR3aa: CASSIEGPGRAYEKLFF
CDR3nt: TGTGCCAGTAGTATAGAGGGACCGGGAAGGGCCTATGAAAAACTGTTTTTT

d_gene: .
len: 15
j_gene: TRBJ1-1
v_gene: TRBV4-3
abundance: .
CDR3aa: CASSQDTDPSTEAFF
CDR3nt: TGCGCCAGCAGCCAAGATACGGACCCATCCACTGAAGCTTTCTTT

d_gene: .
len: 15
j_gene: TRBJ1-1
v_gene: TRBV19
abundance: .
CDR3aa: CASNVGGLMRTEAFF
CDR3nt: TGTGCCAGTAATGTTGGGGGATTAATGAGGACTGAAGCTTTCTTT

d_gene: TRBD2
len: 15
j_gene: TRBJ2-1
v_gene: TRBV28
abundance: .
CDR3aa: CASSFRAGPYNEQFF
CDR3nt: TGTGCCAGCAGTTTTCGAGCGGGACCCTACAATGAGCAGTTCTTC

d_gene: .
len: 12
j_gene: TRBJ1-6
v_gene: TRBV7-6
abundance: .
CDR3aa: CASSTSGSPLHF
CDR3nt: TGTGCCAGCAGCACGAGTGGGTCACCCCTCCACTTT

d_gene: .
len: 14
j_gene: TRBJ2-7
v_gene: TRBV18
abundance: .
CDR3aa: CASSPRRSEGGQYF
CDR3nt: TGTGCCAGCTCACCAAGGCGGAGTGAAGGAGGGCAGTACTTC

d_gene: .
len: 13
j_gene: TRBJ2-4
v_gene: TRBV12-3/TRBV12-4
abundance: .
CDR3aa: CASSLTEGNIQYF
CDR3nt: TGTGCCAGCAGTTTAACGGAGGGGAACATTCAGTACTTC

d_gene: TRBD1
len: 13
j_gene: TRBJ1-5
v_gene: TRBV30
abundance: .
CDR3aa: CASKDRVDQPQHF
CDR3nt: TGTGCCTCGAAGGACAGGGTAGATCAGCCCCAGCATTTT

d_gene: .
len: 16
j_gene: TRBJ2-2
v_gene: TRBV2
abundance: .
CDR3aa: CASISEEGRGTGELFF
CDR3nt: TGTGCCAGCATATCGGAGGAGGGTCGGGGCACCGGGGAGCTGTTTTTT